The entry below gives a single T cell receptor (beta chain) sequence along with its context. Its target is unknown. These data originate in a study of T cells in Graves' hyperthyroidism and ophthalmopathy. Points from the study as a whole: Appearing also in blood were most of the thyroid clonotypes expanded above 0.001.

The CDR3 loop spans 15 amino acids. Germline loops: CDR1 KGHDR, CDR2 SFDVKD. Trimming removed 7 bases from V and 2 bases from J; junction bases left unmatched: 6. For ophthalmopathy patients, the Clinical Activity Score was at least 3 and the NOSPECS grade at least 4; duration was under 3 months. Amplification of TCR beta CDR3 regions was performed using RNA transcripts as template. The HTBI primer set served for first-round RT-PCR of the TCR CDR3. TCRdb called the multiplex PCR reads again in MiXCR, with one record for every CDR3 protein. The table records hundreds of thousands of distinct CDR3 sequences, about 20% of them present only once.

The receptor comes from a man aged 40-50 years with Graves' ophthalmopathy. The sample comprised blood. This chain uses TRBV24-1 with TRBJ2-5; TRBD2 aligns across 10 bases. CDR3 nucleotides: TGTGCCACCAGCCCGGGACTAGCGCATCAAGAGACCCAGTACTTC. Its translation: CATSPGLAHQETQYF.